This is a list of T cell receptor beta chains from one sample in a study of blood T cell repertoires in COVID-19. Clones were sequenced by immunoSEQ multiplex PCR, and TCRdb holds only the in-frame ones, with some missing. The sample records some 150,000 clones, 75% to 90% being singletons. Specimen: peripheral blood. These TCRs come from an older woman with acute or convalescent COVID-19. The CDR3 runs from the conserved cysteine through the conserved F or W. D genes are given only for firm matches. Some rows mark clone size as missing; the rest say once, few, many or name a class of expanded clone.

DNA: TGCGCCAGCAGCTTGGGAGGACAGGGCAACCAAGAGACCCAGTACTTC
CDR3: CASSLGGQGNQETQYF
J: TRBJ2-5
size: .
V: TRBV5-1
D: TRBD1

DNA: TGTGCCAGCAGTTACTCAGATAACACAGCTAACTATGGCTACACCTTC
CDR3: CASSYSDNTANYGYTF
J: TRBJ1-2
size: .
V: TRBV6-5
D: .

DNA: TGTGCCAGCAGCCCGGACAGGGACTCCACAGATACGCAGTATTTT
CDR3: CASSPDRDSTDTQYF
J: TRBJ2-3
size: .
V: TRBV11-2
D: TRBD1

DNA: TGTGCCAGCTCTCGGGAGGGATTCGGAGATACGCAGTATTTT
CDR3: CASSREGFGDTQYF
J: TRBJ2-3
size: once
V: TRBV25-1
D: TRBD2

DNA: TGCGCCAGCAGTCTCGGCAGGGGAGAACAGCCCCAGCATTTT
CDR3: CASSLGRGEQPQHF
J: TRBJ1-5
size: .
V: TRBV23-1
D: .

DNA: TGTGCCAGTAGTGCCCAGGGTGACAGGGGGCTTCATGGCTACACCTTC
CDR3: CASSAQGDRGLHGYTF
J: TRBJ1-2
size: .
V: TRBV19
D: TRBD1

DNA: TGTGCCAGCAGCTTGTATGGGGCCCAGGGGGAAAAACTGTTTTTT
CDR3: CASSLYGAQGEKLFF
J: TRBJ1-4
size: .
V: TRBV5-6
D: .

DNA: TGTGCCAGCAGTGAAGGTCGGCGGCCTTTTAATGAAAAACTGTTTTTT
CDR3: CASSEGRRPFNEKLFF
J: TRBJ1-4
size: .
V: TRBV2
D: .

DNA: TGCGCCAGCAGCTCTTCCTTGACAGGGCGCCCGCGGGGCTACACCTTC
CDR3: CASSSSLTGRPRGYTF
J: TRBJ1-2
size: .
V: TRBV5-1
D: TRBD1

DNA: TGTGCCAGCAGCTTAAAGGTCCAGCGGGGAGCCAAAGAGACCCAGTACTTC
CDR3: CASSLKVQRGAKETQYF
J: TRBJ2-5
size: .
V: TRBV7-2
D: TRBD2

DNA: TGTGCCAGCAGTCGGGTAGCGGGGGACACAGATACGCAGTATTTT
CDR3: CASSRVAGDTDTQYF
J: TRBJ2-3
size: .
V: TRBV2
D: TRBD2

DNA: TGTGCCAGCAGTTTTACTCTCGATAAGAGCTCCTACGAGCAGTACTTC
CDR3: CASSFTLDKSSYEQYF
J: TRBJ2-7
size: few
V: TRBV6-2/TRBV6-3
D: .

DNA: TGTGCCAGCATGAAAGGACAACTGTACCAAGAGACCCAGTACTTC
CDR3: CASMKGQLYQETQYF
J: TRBJ2-5
size: .
V: TRBV6-5
D: .

DNA: TGTGCCAGCAGCTTCCAGGAATCTCCCCTCTATGGCTACACCTTC
CDR3: CASSFQESPLYGYTF
J: TRBJ1-2
size: .
V: TRBV7-9
D: .

DNA: TGTGCCAGCAGTGGCAGTAATTCACCCCTCCACTTT
CDR3: CASSGSNSPLHF
J: TRBJ1-6
size: .
V: TRBV2
D: .

DNA: TGCAGCGTCGCAACAGGGCCCGGGGAGCTGTTTTTT
CDR3: CSVATGPGELFF
J: TRBJ2-2
size: few
V: TRBV29-1
D: .